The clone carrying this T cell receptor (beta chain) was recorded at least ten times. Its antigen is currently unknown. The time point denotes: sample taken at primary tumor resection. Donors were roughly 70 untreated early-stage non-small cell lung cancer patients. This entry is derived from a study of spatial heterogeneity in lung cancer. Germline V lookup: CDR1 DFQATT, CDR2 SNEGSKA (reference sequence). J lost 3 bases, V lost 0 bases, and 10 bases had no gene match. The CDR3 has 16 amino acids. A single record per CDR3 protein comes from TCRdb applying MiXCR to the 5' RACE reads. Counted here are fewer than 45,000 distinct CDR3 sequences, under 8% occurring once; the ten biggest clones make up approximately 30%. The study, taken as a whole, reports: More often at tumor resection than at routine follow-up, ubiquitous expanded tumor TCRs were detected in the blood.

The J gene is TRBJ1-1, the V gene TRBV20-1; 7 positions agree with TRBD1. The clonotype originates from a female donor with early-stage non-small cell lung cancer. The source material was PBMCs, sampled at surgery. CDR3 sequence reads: CSARDLRGQVDTEAFF. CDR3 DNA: TGCAGTGCTAGAGATCTGAGGGGGCAGGTCGACACTGAAGCTTTCTTT.